The 26 T cell receptor beta chains below all came from one sample that was sequenced in a study of shared clonotypes between healthy human individuals. Produced via immunoSEQ multiplex PCR; TCRdb's table is partial and in-frame only. Altogether 2,500,000 or so clones are present, 85% to 95% being singletons, with the ten largest covering 0.37%. The sequenced sample consisted of naive CD4+ T cells from PBMCs. As for subset: CD45RA+ positively selected. The source of these receptors is a man in his late teens or twenties in good health. Some clones in this sample may be carry-over from other donors' samples.

The CDR3 region has the DNA TGTGCCAGCAAAAGCCGGGGGAGCTCCTACAATGAGCAGTTCTTC. Encoded protein: CASKSRGSSYNEQFF. The chain links TRBV6-5 to TRBJ2-1, with D possibly matching TRBD2 (6 bases). The CDR3 consists of 15 residues. From germline, CDR1 is MNHEY and CDR2 SVGAGI. V lost 7 bases and J 0 bases, leaving 13 bases between the germline ends.

The V gene is TRBV14, the J gene TRBJ2-5, with 12 bases identical to TRBD2. V lost 1 base and J lost 2; bases outside the gene matches: 5. The germline CDR1 and CDR2 sequences are SGHDN and FVKESK. This CDR3 spans 17 amino acids. The CDR3 DNA reads as TGTGCCAGCAGCCAAGGAACTAGCGGGAGGTGGCAAGAGACCCAGTACTTC. This codes for CASSQGTSGRWQETQYF.

CDR3 bases: TGTGCCAGCAGCTTGGACAGGAAGTCATCAGATACGCAGTATTTT. The encoded protein is CASSLDRKSSDTQYF. This chain connects TRBV5-6 to TRBJ2-3; D is perhaps TRBD1 (5 bases). Germline CDR1 and CDR2: SGHDT and YYEEEE. The CDR3 is 15 amino acids. V was trimmed by 0 bases and J by 4 bases, leaving 12 bases between them.

V and J are TRBV7-2 and TRBJ1-3, with D maybe TRBD1 (6 bases). The CDR3 is made up of 13 amino acids. Germline values: CDR1 SGHTA, CDR2 FQGNSA. V lost 3 bases and J lost 8, with 11 bases in between. CDR3 protein: CASSFRGGDTIYF. The CDR3 bases are TGTGCCAGCAGCTTCAGGGGCGGGGACACCATATATTTT.

The chain carries TRBV10-1 and TRBJ2-7, with 14 bases aligning to TRBD2. The V segment lost 6 bases and the J segment 5 bases; nucleotides outside the gene matches: 12. CDR3 size: 17 residues. Looked up from germline, CDR1 is WNHNN and CDR2 is SYGVQD (reference sequence). The CDR3 spells CASSSGLAGDGSHEQYF. As DNA, the CDR3 is TGCGCCAGCAGCTCGGGACTAGCGGGAGACGGTTCCCACGAGCAGTACTTC.

DNA for the CDR3: TGTGCCAGCAGCCCAGGGCGTAGCGTTAGCACAGATACGCAGTATTTT. Protein: CASSPGRSVSTDTQYF. The chain recombines TRBV7-3 with TRBJ2-3, with D possibly called TRBD1 or TRBD2 (5 bases each). Germline CDR1 reads SGHTA; CDR2 reads FQGTGA. The V end was cut by 5 bases, the J end by 0 bases, with 15 bases between. This CDR3 is built from 16 residues.

The chain uses TRBV19 and TRBJ2-7; 10 bases are a match to TRBD2. The CDR3 has 19 amino acids. Germline trimming cut 3 bases from V and 1 base from J; bases unmatched to any gene: 15. Germline values: CDR1 LNHDA, CDR2 SQIVND (reference sequence). CDR3 coding DNA: TGTGCCAGTAGTATGGACAGGGAGGACACTAGCGGGGATTCCTACGAGCAGTACTTC. Its translation: CASSMDREDTSGDSYEQYF.

The chain recombines TRBV5-1 with TRBJ2-3; 7 bases are a match to TRBD1. The J segment lost 1 base and the V segment lost 4 bases, leaving 6 bases of the junction unmatched. Germline V gives CDR1 SGHRS, CDR2 YFSETQ. CDR3 size: 15 residues. CDR3 sequence: CASSQPGQRTDTQYF. CDR3 nucleotides: TGCGCCAGCAGCCAGCCGGGACAGCGCACAGATACGCAGTATTTT.

This chain connects TRBV12-5 to TRBJ2-3, with 9 bases matching TRBD1. After removal of 0 bases from V and 5 bases from J, the junction contained 3 bases not matched to a gene. CDR1 is LGHNT, CDR2 FRNRAP, per germline. The CDR3 has 15 residues. The CDR3 is CASGLVTGGGDTQYF. The DNA for the CDR3 is TGTGCTAGTGGTTTGGTAACAGGGGGCGGAGATACGCAGTATTTT.

This sequence joins TRBV5-1 and TRBJ2-5; 8 nucleotides align to TRBD1. The V gene end was trimmed by 3 bases and the J gene end by 5 bases; junction bases not matched to a gene: 6. CDR3 length equals 14 residues. Germline values: CDR1 SGHRS, CDR2 YFSETQ. The CDR3 nucleotides read TGCGCCAGCAGCTCACGGACAGGGTGGGAGACCCAGTACTTC. The encoded protein is CASSSRTGWETQYF.

The chain recombines TRBV5-1 with TRBJ1-1, with D perhaps matching TRBD1 (6 bases). V lost 3 bases to trimming and J lost 7 bases, with 19 bases between them. The V gene's germline CDR1 is SGHRS and CDR2 YFSETQ. CDR3 length: 15 amino acids. CDR3 sequence: CASSSQRGGGGEAFF. The CDR3 DNA follows: TGCGCCAGCAGCTCCCAGCGTGGGGGGGGCGGTGAAGCTTTCTTT.

This clone was counted once. Other DNA sequences from this sample encode an identical CDR3 as well. The J gene is TRBJ1-1, the V gene TRBV5-1, with D tentatively TRBD1 (6 bases). The V end lost 0 bases, the J end lost 3 bases, and 12 bases lay between the germline ends. The CDR3 runs 15 residues. Germline CDR1 is SGHRS and CDR2 is YFSETQ. CDR3 region: CASSLVGGGDTEAFF. Here the CDR3 DNA reads TGCGCCAGCAGCTTGGTAGGGGGTGGGGACACTGAAGCTTTCTTT. The full variable domain, in which reference TRBV5-1 and TRBJ1-1 provide the parts outside the CDR3, is KAGVTQTPRYLIKTRGQQVTLSCSPISGHRSVSWYQQTPGQGLQFLFEYFSETQRNKGNFPGRFSGRQFSNSRSEMNVSTLELGDSALYLCASSLVGGGDTEAFFGQGTRLTVV.

This clone is a singleton in its sample. The CDR3 loop is CASSLAASMPYEQYF. CDR3 nucleotides: TGCGCCAGCAGCTTGGCCGCTAGTATGCCCTACGAGCAGTACTTC. J is TRBJ2-7 and V is TRBV5-1; D unclear. Trimming left V 0 bases short and J 2 bases short, with 12 bases between. In germline, CDR1 is SGHRS, CDR2 YFSETQ. CDR3 length: 15 amino acids.

J is TRBJ1-2 and V is TRBV5-1; 8 bases map to TRBD1. CDR3 length equals 14 residues. CDR1 is SGHRS and CDR2 is YFSETQ in the germline V gene. J was trimmed by 8 bases and V by 0 bases; bases with no gene match: 6. CDR3 amino acids: CASSLDRGTAGYTF. CDR3 nucleotide sequence: TGCGCCAGCAGCTTGGACAGGGGGACGGCGGGCTACACCTTC.

The chain uses TRBV9 and TRBJ2-1, with D perhaps assigned TRBD1 or TRBD2 (5 bases each). V lost 3 bases, J lost 4 bases, and 11 bases lay in between. Germline V gene data show CDR1 as SGDLS and CDR2 as YYNGEE. The CDR3 consists of 14 residues. The CDR3 nucleotides are TGTGCCAGCAGCGACCGGGACGTATACAATGAGCAGTTCTTC. Amino acid sequence: CASSDRDVYNEQFF.

As to this clone: One end of the junction does not line up with germline, which may come from a read error. The chain carries TRBV25-1 and TRBJ2-7; TRBD2 matches at 8 bases. Germline V gene data show CDR1 as MGHDK and CDR2 as SYGVNS. This CDR3 has 14 residues. The CDR3 DNA is TGTGCCAGCAATGAAGCGGGAGACTCCTACGAGCAGTACTTC. Protein sequence: CASNEAGDSYEQYF.

V usage is TRBV6-1 and J usage is TRBJ2-3; 8 nucleotides agree with TRBD2. CDR1 and CDR2 (germline): MNHNS, SASEGT. CDR3 length: 14 residues. The CDR3 protein is CAGAAGRAPDTQYF. For the CDR3, the DNA is TGTGCTGGAGCTGCCGGGAGGGCCCCAGATACGCAGTATTTT.

The chain uses TRBV30 and TRBJ1-2, with D possibly matching TRBD1 (5 bases). The CDR3 is 16 amino acids. Trimming removed 4 bases at V and 4 bases at J, with 22 bases between. The germline CDR1 and CDR2 sequences are GTSNPN and SVGIG (reference sequence). The CDR3 region has the DNA TGTGCCTGGAAATATGGGGCGGCAGGTGGGCGCTATGGCTACACCTTC. It yields the protein CAWKYGAAGGRYGYTF.

Of note for this clone: The junction shows a germline mismatch at one end, possibly a read error. This chain uses TRBV7-9 with TRBJ2-5; 10 bases fit TRBD1. The germline CDR1 and CDR2 sequences are SEHNR and FQNEAQ (reference sequence). The CDR3 has 12 amino acids. In nucleotides, the CDR3 is TGTGCCAGCAGCTTAGAGATGGGACAGGGGAACTTC. This codes for CASSLEMGQGNF.

This sequence joins TRBV28 and TRBJ2-7; TRBD2 matches at 8 bases. Germline V gene data show CDR1 as MDHEN and CDR2 as SYDVKM. Trimming took 6 bases from V and 5 from J; bases not matched to a gene: 15. This CDR3 region has 16 residues. The CDR3 spells CASSPPGSGSTHEQYF. The DNA of the CDR3 is TGTGCCAGCAGCCCTCCCGGGAGCGGGAGTACCCACGAGCAGTACTTC. The variable domain in full, completed from reference TRBV28 and TRBJ2-7, reads DVKVTQSSRYLVKRTGEKVFLECVQDMDHENMFWYRQDPGLGLRLIYFSYDVKMKEKGDIPEGYSVSREKKERFSLILESASTNQTSMYLCASSPPGSGSTHEQYFGPGTRLTVT.

The rearrangement joins TRBV19 to TRBJ2-1; 9 nucleotides match TRBD2. Trimming took 4 bases from V and 9 from J; bases not matched to a gene: 13. The CDR3 extends over 16 amino acids. Germline CDR1 is LNHDA and CDR2 is SQIVND (reference sequence). The CDR3 sequence: CASSTIAGVLVPEQFF. The CDR3 DNA follows: TGTGCCAGTAGTACTATAGCGGGAGTTCTCGTTCCTGAGCAGTTCTTC.

This chain joins TRBV5-8 and TRBJ1-5, with TRBD1 identical over 9 bases. V shed 4 bases, J shed 5 bases, and the junction held 4 bases outside the gene matches. This CDR3 has 14 residues. Germline lookup yields CDR1 SGHTS and CDR2 YDEGEE. The CDR3 coding sequence is TGTGCCAGCAGCATCAGACAGGGGGATCAGCCCCAGCATTTT. This sequence encodes CASSIRQGDQPQHF.

The rearrangement uses TRBV7-3 and TRBJ2-1; 7 bases are shared with TRBD1. J lost 2 bases, V lost 6 bases, and 10 bases had no gene match. CDR1 and CDR2 (germline): SGHTA, FQGTGA. The CDR3 is made up of 16 amino acids. CDR3 amino acids: CASRQSGTATYNEQFF. DNA of the CDR3: TGTGCCAGCAGGCAATCCGGGACAGCCACCTACAATGAGCAGTTCTTC. Full variable domain (missing parts from reference TRBV7-3 and TRBJ2-1): GAGVSQTPSNKVTEKGKYVELRCDPISGHTALYWYRQSLGQGPEFLIYFQGTGAADDSGLPNDRFFAVRPEGSVSTLKIQRTERGDSAVYLCASRQSGTATYNEQFFGPGTRLTVL.

CDR3 region: CASSQSGHQETQYF. CDR3 coding DNA: TGCGCCAGCAGCCAATCTGGACACCAAGAGACCCAGTACTTC. The chain recombines TRBV4-1 with TRBJ2-5; no definite D call. Trimming pared 2 bases from V and 0 bases from J, leaving 7 bases between. Germline CDR1 reads MGHRA; CDR2 reads YSYEKL. This CDR3 is 14 amino acids long.

The rearrangement links TRBV30 to TRBJ2-4, with a possible D match to TRBD2 (6 bases). V was shortened by 4 bases and J by 3 bases, with 10 bases between the two germline ends. Germline CDR1 reads GTSNPN; CDR2 reads SVGIG (reference sequence). The CDR3 is 13 amino acids. This CDR3 reads CAWTPGSKNIQYF. In DNA, the CDR3 is TGTGCCTGGACCCCCGGGAGCAAAAACATTCAGTACTTC.

The chain recombines TRBV9 with TRBJ2-7; tentative D call: TRBD1 (6 bases). Germline CDR1 and CDR2: SGDLS and YYNGEE. Trimming removed 4 bases at V and 1 base at J, with 12 bases between. This CDR3 comprises 14 residues. CDR3 protein: CASSNRDKSYEQYF. CDR3 in DNA: TGTGCCAGCAGCAACCGGGACAAGTCCTACGAGCAGTACTTC.